This is a list of T cell receptor beta chains from one sample in a study of OX40 agonist ivuxolimab in advanced cancers. Method: immunoSEQ multiplex PCR; TCRdb's copy keeps in-frame clones and lacks some. Of roughly 77,000 clones listed, around 85% are singletons. This specimen consisted of CD4+ or CD8+ T cells sorted from blood, obtained in a trial of the OX40 agonist ivuxolimab. These TCRs come from an adult with an advanced solid tumor such as melanoma, head and neck, liver or kidney cancer. Each CDR3 is given with its conserved first and last residue. D genes are given only for firm matches. A clone size is listed for some rows: how often the clone was seen (once, few, many), or a class if it is expanded.

j_gene | abundance | len | v_gene | d_gene | CDR3aa | CDR3nt
TRBJ1-2 | . | 15 | TRBV18 | . | CASSPPSTGAYGYTF | TGTGCCAGCTCACCACCGTCTACCGGGGCCTATGGCTACACCTTC
TRBJ1-1 | . | 14 | TRBV5-4 | TRBD1 | CASSPGGTHTEAFF | TGTGCCAGCAGCCCAGGGGGGACGCACACTGAAGCTTTCTTT
TRBJ2-7 | . | 15 | TRBV11-2 | TRBD1 | CASSSRDRVVLEQYF | TGTGCCAGCAGCTCCCGGGACAGGGTTGTTCTCGAGCAGTACTTC
TRBJ2-2 | . | 15 | TRBV5-1 | . | CASSLRAEATGELFF | TGCGCCAGCAGCTTACGGGCCGAGGCCACCGGGGAGCTGTTTTTT
TRBJ1-2 | . | 14 | TRBV18 | . | CASSSSGGAGGYTF | TGTGCCAGCTCATCCTCGGGGGGCGCAGGAGGCTACACCTTC
TRBJ2-2 | once | 13 | TRBV29-1 | . | CSADPGTSGELFF | TGCAGCGCCGACCCAGGGACCTCCGGGGAGCTGTTTTTT
TRBJ2-7 | . | 14 | TRBV5-1 | TRBD1 | CASSLGQGRDEQYF | TGCGCCAGCAGCCTCGGACAGGGGCGGGACGAGCAGTACTTC
TRBJ1-6 | . | 16 | TRBV5-1 | . | CASSSGGATNNSPLHF | TGCGCCAGCAGCTCTGGGGGAGCTACCAATAATTCACCCCTCCACTTT
TRBJ1-5 | . | 19 | TRBV19 | . | CASRLFGGRTGNSNQPQHF | TGTGCCAGTAGGCTCTTCGGGGGACGGACCGGAAATAGCAATCAGCCCCAGCATTTT
TRBJ1-4 | . | 14 | TRBV28 | . | CASTPSQTDEKLFF | TGTGCCAGCACCCCGAGCCAAACGGATGAAAAACTGTTTTTT
TRBJ2-3 | . | 14 | TRBV18 | . | CASSPSGLTDTQYF | TGTGCCAGCTCACCCTCGGGGCTCACAGATACGCAGTATTTT
TRBJ1-6 | . | 13 | TRBV27 | . | CASRKALASPLHF | TGTGCCAGCAGGAAAGCCCTTGCTTCACCCCTCCACTTT
TRBJ1-4 | . | 14 | TRBV6-1 | . | CASQRSLVLEKLFF | TGTGCCAGTCAGAGAAGCTTAGTGCTTGAAAAACTGTTTTTT
TRBJ2-5 | . | 13 | TRBV5-1 | TRBD1 | CASSGDRGETQYF | TGCGCCAGCAGCGGGGACAGGGGAGAGACCCAGTACTTC
TRBJ1-1 | . | 17 | TRBV7-9 | TRBD1 | CASSFRGTALRNTEAFF | TGTGCCAGCAGCTTCCGCGGGACAGCTTTGAGAAACACTGAAGCTTTCTTT
TRBJ1-1 | . | 13 | TRBV6-6 | . | CASIHQNAIEAFF | TGTGCCAGCATTCATCAGAACGCGATTGAAGCTTTCTTT
TRBJ1-6 | few | 16 | TRBV6-5 | . | CASSSITGGSGSPLHF | TGTGCCAGCAGTTCGATCACAGGAGGTAGTGGTTCACCCCTCCACTTT
TRBJ2-1 | . | 14 | TRBV5-1 | TRBD1 | CASSLRTGDNEQFF | TGCGCCAGCAGCTTGCGGACAGGAGACAATGAGCAGTTCTTC
TRBJ1-6 | few | 15 | TRBV10-3 | . | CAISESGQMNSPLHF | TGTGCCATCAGTGAGTCTGGGCAGATGAATTCACCCCTCCACTTT
TRBJ1-1 | . | 15 | TRBV4-1 | TRBD1 | CASRNNRGVNTEAFF | TGCGCCAGCAGGAATAACAGGGGCGTGAACACTGAAGCTTTCTTT
TRBJ2-2 | . | 16 | TRBV18 | TRBD2 | CASSFAGGTNTGELFF | TGTGCCAGCTCATTTGCGGGGGGAACGAACACCGGGGAGCTGTTTTTT
TRBJ1-3 | . | 16 | TRBV9 | . | CASSVRPGASGNTIYF | TGTGCCAGCAGCGTCCGACCAGGGGCCTCTGGAAACACCATATATTTT
TRBJ2-7 | few | 14 | TRBV9 | . | CASSVAPFESEQYF | TGTGCCAGCAGCGTAGCCCCTTTTGAGTCCGAGCAGTACTTC
TRBJ1-1 | few | 13 | TRBV15 | . | CATSRVIQLEAFF | TGTGCCACCAGCAGAGTAATACAACTTGAAGCTTTCTTT
TRBJ1-2 | . | 15 | TRBV18 | TRBD1 | CASSPTGQGFYGYTF | TGTGCCAGCTCACCTACCGGACAGGGGTTCTATGGCTACACCTTC
TRBJ1-1 | once | 14 | TRBV5-1 | . | CASSWGGVGTEAFF | TGCGCCAGCAGCTGGGGAGGAGTCGGCACTGAAGCTTTCTTT
TRBJ2-2 | . | 11 | TRBV5-1 | . | CASRGERELFF | TGCGCCAGCCGAGGGGAAAGGGAGCTGTTTTTT
TRBJ1-5 | . | 12 | TRBV4-1 | . | CASRGPNQPQHF | TGCGCCAGCAGGGGGCCGAATCAGCCCCAGCATTTT
TRBJ2-5 | . | 16 | TRBV19 | . | CASSRAGAYYQETQYF | TGTGCCAGTAGTCGGGCGGGGGCGTACTACCAAGAGACCCAGTACTTC
TRBJ1-2 | . | 14 | TRBV6-5 | . | CASSFKPRVYGYTF | TGTGCCAGCAGTTTCAAACCCAGAGTATATGGCTACACCTTC
TRBJ1-4 | . | 15 | TRBV4-2 | TRBD1 | CASSQGTGGSEKLFF | TGTGCCAGCAGCCAAGGGACAGGGGGCAGTGAAAAACTGTTTTTT
TRBJ1-6 | once | 15 | TRBV5-5 | . | CASIQSGSYNSPLHF | TGTGCCAGCATCCAGAGCGGCTCCTATAATTCACCCCTCCACTTT
TRBJ2-3 | . | 15 | TRBV5-1 | . | CASSLEPGQTDTQYF | TGCGCCAGCAGCTTGGAACCGGGGCAGACAGATACGCAGTATTTT
TRBJ2-5 | few | 13 | TRBV28 | . | CAGRQGRVGTQYF | TGTGCCGGGAGGCAGGGAAGGGTTGGGACCCAGTACTTC
TRBJ2-3 | . | 16 | TRBV6-5 | TRBD1 | CASSYSTGQASDTQYF | TGTGCCAGCAGTTACTCGACAGGGCAGGCTTCAGATACGCAGTATTTT
TRBJ1-6 | . | 13 | TRBV7-2 | . | CASSLDRSAPLHF | TGTGCCAGCAGCTTAGACAGGAGTGCACCCCTCCACTTT
TRBJ1-5 | . | 18 | TRBV7-2 | TRBD1 | CASSLVGAGGAGNQPQHF | TGTGCCAGCAGCTTAGTCGGGGCAGGGGGCGCGGGCAATCAGCCCCAGCATTTT
TRBJ1-1 | . | 15 | TRBV18 | TRBD1 | CASSPTPGQGAEAFF | TGTGCCAGCTCACCAACACCGGGACAGGGGGCTGAAGCTTTCTTT
TRBJ2-5 | few | 16 | TRBV7-9 | TRBD2 | CASSSPRGGRGETQYF | TGTGCCAGCAGCTCACCCCGGGGGGGCCGGGGAGAGACCCAGTACTTC
TRBJ1-2 | once | 12 | TRBV29-1 | . | CSVEAGSYGYTF | TGCAGCGTTGAGGCAGGTTCCTATGGCTACACCTTC
TRBJ1-3 | . | 14 | TRBV4-2 | . | CASSPINSGNTIYF | TGTGCCAGCAGCCCCATAAACTCTGGAAACACCATATATTTT
TRBJ1-1 | few | 14 | TRBV5-6 | TRBD1 | CASRRGQQYTEAFF | TGTGCCAGCAGAAGGGGACAGCAATACACTGAAGCTTTCTTT
TRBJ2-7 | . | 14 | TRBV7-3 | . | CASSLTGRSYEQYF | TGTGCCAGCAGCTTAACGGGCAGATCCTACGAGCAGTACTTC
TRBJ1-1 | . | 15 | TRBV4-1 | . | CASSQDWRGDTEAFF | TGCGCCAGCAGCCAAGATTGGCGTGGGGACACTGAAGCTTTCTTT
TRBJ2-1 | . | 13 | TRBV27 | . | CASRSLVNYEQFF | TGTGCCAGCAGGTCACTAGTAAATTATGAGCAGTTCTTC
TRBJ1-5 | few | 16 | TRBV7-9 | . | CASSPAGAGRNQPQHF | TGTGCCAGCAGTCCCGCAGGGGCAGGGCGCAATCAGCCCCAGCATTTT
TRBJ1-2 | . | 13 | TRBV28 | . | CASSLPGNYGYTF | TGTGCCAGCAGTTTACCCGGAAACTATGGCTACACCTTC
TRBJ1-1 | . | 14 | TRBV2 | . | CASSEFGVGTEAFF | TGTGCCAGCAGTGAATTTGGGGTGGGCACTGAAGCTTTCTTT
TRBJ2-1 | . | 18 | TRBV4-2 | TRBD2 | CASSQEGMLAGAQSEQFF | TGTGCCAGCAGCCAAGAAGGAATGCTAGCGGGGGCACAAAGTGAGCAGTTCTTC
TRBJ1-2 | . | 13 | TRBV6-5 | . | CASSSGGPYGYTF | TGTGCCAGCAGTTCAGGCGGCCCCTATGGCTACACCTTC
TRBJ2-1 | . | 16 | TRBV4-2 | TRBD2 | CASSPVAGVSYNEQFF | TGTGCCAGCAGCCCAGTAGCGGGGGTTTCCTACAATGAGCAGTTCTTC
TRBJ1-1 | . | 16 | TRBV11-2 | . | CASREGGVSVETEAFF | TGTGCCAGCAGGGAGGGGGGGGTTTCAGTAGAGACTGAAGCTTTCTTT